This TCR beta chain was captured in a study of regulatory T cells in long-lasting Graves disease. On the study more broadly: Patients with persistent Graves' disease had over 5 years of antithyroid drugs and persistent TSH receptor antibodies.

Arm-PCR of CDR3 regions and iRepertoire HTBI primers were the basis on which TCR beta libraries were built. TCRdb redid the calling of the multiplex PCR reads with MiXCR, one entry per CDR3 protein. The sample contains over 450,000 distinct CDR3 sequences, roughly 21% of which appear only once. Study-level points and caveats: Persistent disease samples used TRBV28, TRBJ1-2 and TRBJ2-5 preferentially.

V gave up 6 bases and J gave up 8 bases; unmatched junction bases: 12. There are 15 residues in the CDR3. The time point here: persistent/refractory GD, antithyroid drugs over 5 years with positive TRAb. Following extraction of RNA from PBMCs, that RNA was used to make the TCR library. A roughly 8.3-milliliter sample of peripheral blood was drawn into EDTA tubes. This clonotype was seen repeatedly, ten times or more. Its antigen is not known. The material was peripheral blood mononuclear cells (PBMCs), obtained when the disease was refractory, from a patient treated with antithyroid drugs. The chain uses TRBV12-3 or TRBV12-4 and TRBJ1-4; 7 nucleotides align to TRBD1. This sequence originates from a female donor with Graves disease. CDR3 nucleotide sequence: TGTGCCAGCAGCAATAGACAGGGCGGGGGCGAAAAACTGTTTTTT. Residues: CASSNRQGGGEKLFF.